This T cell receptor beta chain is from a study of T cell clonality in common variable immunodeficiency. This clone has a count of ten or more. The CDR3 extends 3 residues past the end of the read, so its final part is completed from the germline J gene. Losses at the gene ends were 4 bases for V and 2 bases for J; bases not matched to a gene: 1. The CDR3 runs to 13 residues. Germline CDR1 and CDR2: SGHVS and FQNEAQ. Profiled with immunoSEQ multiplex PCR; TCRdb holds only in-frame clones, not every one. The sample yields some 50,000 clones, without any singletons. The sample consisted of peripheral blood mononuclear cells. The clonotype originates from a person between 18 and 75 years old in good health. The V gene is TRBV7-8, the J gene TRBJ1-2, with 7 bases aligning to TRBD1. CDR3 region: CASSWDSNYGYTF. The sequenced CDR3 bases are TGTGCCAGCAGCTGGGACAGCAACTATGGC.